This section outlines one T cell receptor (beta chain) sequence together with its context. A read error may be the cause here, since a much bigger clone is one base away. The CDR3 is 12 residues long. Germline loops: CDR1 SGHTA, CDR2 FQGNSA. The entry originates in a study of T cells in Graves' hyperthyroidism and ophthalmopathy. Amplification targeted TCR beta CDR3 regions from RNA transcripts. HTBI primers drove first-round RT-PCR of the TCR CDR3. Each CDR3 protein gets one entry after TCRdb re-called the multiplex PCR reads with MiXCR. The table lists roughly 550,000 distinct CDR3 sequences, 15% to 20% of them singletons, with about 29% in the top ten. In the ophthalmopathy cohort, Clinical Activity Score was at least 3, NOSPECS grade at least 4, and duration under 3 months. Uncontrolled infection, other autoimmune disease, pregnancy and lactation each barred patients from inclusion. Diagnostic decisions used clinical symptoms, serum thyroxine and TRAb, thyroid ultrasound and orbital computed tomography. PBMCs were obtained from approximately 10 ml fresh peripheral blood.

The receptor comes from a woman under 40 with Graves' ophthalmopathy. The chain links TRBV7-2 to TRBJ2-1; D gene unclear. The sample comprised blood. The CDR3 region is CVSSLFPNEQFF. CDR3 coding DNA: TGTGTCAGCAGCTTATTTCCTAATGAGCAGTTCTTC.